The 30 T cell receptor beta chains in this list originate from one sample, sequenced in a study of spatial heterogeneity in lung cancer. Time point meaning: blood at routine non-recurrence follow-up after resection. TCRdb analysed the 5' RACE reads with MiXCR anew, one entry per CDR3 protein. The table includes about 94,000 distinct CDR3 sequences, less than 20% detected once. The specimen comprised PBMCs, sampled at follow-up. These receptors were collected from a male donor with early-stage non-small cell lung cancer.

This clonotype showed up many times. The V and J genes are TRBV29-1 and TRBJ1-2; 7 nucleotides match TRBD1. V lost 6 bases, J lost 4 bases, and 14 bases stayed unmatched. The CDR3 runs to 15 residues. CDR1 is SQVTM, CDR2 ANQGSEA, per germline. CDR3 protein: CSVEKGQQIVYGYTF. DNA of the CDR3: TGCAGCGTCGAGAAGGGACAGCAGATTGTCTATGGCTACACCTTC. Supplemented by reference TRBV29-1 and TRBJ1-2, the full variable domain reads SAVISQKPSRDICQRGTSLTIQCQVDSQVTMMFWYRQQPGQSLTLIATANQGSEATYESGFVIDKFPISRPNLTFSTLTVSNMSPEDSSIYLCSVEKGQQIVYGYTFGSGTRLTVV.

The chain is built from TRBV20-1 and TRBJ2-1; 7 bases match TRBD2. V shed 7 bases and J 8 bases; nucleotides not matched to a gene: 11. The CDR3 is 13 residues long. Germline V gene sequence: CDR1 DFQATT, CDR2 SNEGSKA (reference sequence). The CDR3 loop is CSGELASGDEQFF. DNA of the CDR3: TGCAGTGGCGAACTAGCGAGTGGTGATGAGCAGTTCTTC.

This clonotype was detected only a few times. The chain joins TRBV29-1 to TRBJ2-2; D perhaps matches TRBD2 (6 bases). Per the germline V gene, CDR1 is SQVTM and CDR2 is ANQGSEA. This CDR3 has 12 residues. V was pared by 7 bases and J by 1 base, with 7 bases between. CDR3 bases: TGCAGCGGGAGGGTGAACACCGGGGAGCTGTTTTTT. As protein: CSGRVNTGELFF.

This clonotype has a handful of counts. In DNA, the CDR3 is TGTGCCAGCAGACCGGGACAGGGAGGATCCTACGAGCAGTACTTC. It specifies CASRPGQGGSYEQYF. This sequence joins TRBV11-2 and TRBJ2-7; 9 bases are shared with TRBD1. The ends lost 6 bases at V and 1 base at J; junction bases unmatched: 7. This CDR3 region has 15 residues. Germline lookup yields CDR1 SGHAT and CDR2 FQNNGV.

This clonotype was seen a few times. This chain links TRBV20-1 with TRBJ2-7; D is perhaps TRBD2 (5 bases). The V end lost 3 bases, the J end lost 2 bases, and 17 bases lay between the germline ends. The CDR3 is 15 amino acids. Germline CDR1 DFQATT, CDR2 SNEGSKA (reference sequence). CDR3 loop: CSARAFSERTYEQYF. As DNA, the CDR3 is TGCAGTGCTAGGGCCTTTTCTGAGCGGACCTACGAGCAGTACTTC.

This clonotype was observed a few times. This sequence joins TRBV3-1 and TRBJ1-2, with 9 bases matching TRBD1. The length of the CDR3 is 14 residues. CDR1 and CDR2 (germline): LGHDT, YNNKEL (reference sequence). The trim removed 4 bases at V and 3 bases at J, leaving 3 bases unmatched. CDR3 in amino acids: CASSPRTGDYGYTF. The CDR3, as DNA: TGTGCCAGCAGCCCGAGGACAGGGGACTATGGCTACACCTTC.

This clonotype was seen many times. The chain couples TRBV27 to TRBJ2-7; D gene unclear. Looked up from germline, CDR1 is MNHEY and CDR2 is SMNVEV (reference sequence). V was pared by 5 bases and J by 4 bases, with 9 bases between. The CDR3 spans 12 residues. The CDR3 loop is CASSADLYEQYF. For the CDR3, the DNA is TGTGCCAGCAGTGCCGACTTATACGAGCAGTACTTC.

This clonotype was seen a few times. V and J are TRBV5-4 and TRBJ2-5; D is ambiguous. Trimming shortened V by 4 bases and J by 0 bases, and 10 bases separated the two germline ends. This CDR3 comprises 14 residues. Germline V gene sequence: CDR1 SGHNT, CDR2 YYREEE (reference sequence). CDR3 in DNA: TGTGCCAGCAGCCCCTGGACGGACCAAGAGACCCAGTACTTC. This sequence encodes CASSPWTDQETQYF.

The V call is TRBV29-1, the J call TRBJ2-5; TRBD1 matches at 8 bases. V shed 6 bases and J 5 bases; nucleotides not matched to a gene: 17. Germline loops: CDR1 SQVTM, CDR2 ANQGSEA. This CDR3 spans 16 amino acids. Here the CDR3 reads CSVPSQGARMWETQYF. The CDR3 DNA reads as TGCAGCGTCCCGAGTCAGGGGGCGCGAATGTGGGAGACCCAGTACTTC. The full variable domain, with the rest looked up from reference TRBV29-1 and TRBJ2-5, is SAVISQKPSRDICQRGTSLTIQCQVDSQVTMMFWYRQQPGQSLTLIATANQGSEATYESGFVIDKFPISRPNLTFSTLTVSNMSPEDSSIYLCSVPSQGARMWETQYFGPGTRLLVL.

This clonotype was observed at least ten times. The J gene is TRBJ2-1, the V gene TRBV3-1; D ambiguous. Deletions cut 3 bases from V and 7 bases from J, with 13 bases between. Germline V lookup: CDR1 LGHDT, CDR2 YNNKEL (reference sequence). The CDR3 runs to 14 residues. The CDR3 loop reads CASSHFPAVNEQFF. The CDR3 region has the DNA TGTGCCAGCAGCCATTTTCCGGCGGTAAATGAGCAGTTCTTC.

This clonotype has a handful of counts. The chain is built from TRBV5-1 and TRBJ2-1, with 7 bases aligning to TRBD2. The CDR3 consists of 14 residues. Germline-derived CDR1 and CDR2 are SGHRS and YFSETQ. Unmatched junction bases numbered 3, after V lost 4 bases and J lost 2 bases. Here the CDR3 DNA reads TGCGCCAGCAGCCTGACTAGCACCTACAATGAGCAGTTCTTC. Protein: CASSLTSTYNEQFF.

This clonotype came up many times. This chain uses TRBV13 with TRBJ2-1; D not certain. CDR1 is PRHDT, CDR2 FYEKMQ, per germline (reference sequence). The CDR3 covers 12 residues. V lost 7 bases and J lost 5, with 9 bases in between. The CDR3 region is CASTLENNEQFF. As DNA, the CDR3 is TGTGCCAGCACCCTGGAGAACAATGAGCAGTTCTTC.

This clonotype was picked up a small number of times. The rearrangement links TRBV29-1 to TRBJ2-5; D call uncertain. Deletions cut 4 bases from V and 5 bases from J, with 14 bases between. This CDR3 has 13 residues. CDR1 SQVTM and CDR2 ANQGSEA come from the germline V gene. This CDR3 is CSVVGRMIETQYF. For the CDR3, the DNA is TGCAGCGTTGTTGGACGGATGATTGAGACCCAGTACTTC.

The V call is TRBV30, the J call TRBJ1-5; TRBD1 might be the D (5 bases). Trimming took 4 bases from V and 5 from J, leaving 15 bases between them. Germline V gives CDR1 GTSNPN, CDR2 SVGIG (reference sequence). This CDR3 spans 14 amino acids. Here the CDR3 DNA reads TGTGCCTGGACCCAAAGGTTAGGGGATCAGCCCCAGCATTTT. Translation gives CAWTQRLGDQPQHF.

In this sample, this clonotype turned up many times. This rearrangement joins TRBV5-1 to TRBJ2-3, with D perhaps TRBD1 or TRBD2 (5 bases each). CDR3 length: 14 amino acids. The V and J ends lost 6 bases and 8 bases respectively, with 19 bases between them. The V gene's germline CDR1 is SGHRS and CDR2 YFSETQ. CDR3 in amino acids: CASTPGAVGGTQYF. CDR3 DNA sequence: TGCGCCAGCACCCCCGGGGCGGTAGGCGGTACGCAGTATTTT.

This chain connects TRBV12-3 or TRBV12-4 to TRBJ2-3, with 13 bases fitting TRBD2. V shed 3 bases, J shed 5 bases, and the junction held 5 bases outside the gene matches. CDR3 size: 16 residues. DNA for the CDR3: TGTGCCAGCAGTTTCAGGACTAGCGGGAGTCTAGATACGCAGTATTTT. Its protein is CASSFRTSGSLDTQYF.

J is TRBJ2-3 and V is TRBV20-1, with 11 bases fitting TRBD1. The CDR3 is 16 residues long. The germline V gene has CDR1 DFQATT and CDR2 SNEGSKA (reference sequence). V gave up 0 bases and J gave up 4 bases; unmatched junction bases: 6. The CDR3 loop is CSARDLRTGGADTQYF. CDR3 sequence (DNA): TGCAGTGCTAGAGATCTTAGGACAGGGGGCGCAGATACGCAGTATTTT.

This chain joins TRBV11-1 and TRBJ2-1; D is undetermined. CDR1 is SGHAT and CDR2 is FQDESV in the germline V gene (reference sequence). CDR3 length equals 15 residues. Between the trimmed V and J ends, which lost 5 bases and 0 bases, there was a span of 11 bases. The CDR3 DNA follows: TGTGCCAGCAGCCGACTCCGAAGCTCCTACAATGAGCAGTTCTTC. Encoded protein: CASSRLRSSYNEQFF.

The chain carries TRBV2 and TRBJ2-7; D unclear. CDR1 and CDR2 from the germline V gene are SNHLY and FYNNEI. This CDR3 is built from 12 residues. Trimming took off 6 bases at V and 6 bases at J, with 12 bases between the two ends. The CDR3 here is CASRGLESEQYF. The CDR3 region has the DNA TGTGCCAGCAGAGGTCTAGAATCCGAGCAGTACTTC.

The rearrangement links TRBV5-1 to TRBJ2-1; 8 bases map to TRBD1. The CDR3 is 11 amino acids. Per the germline V gene, CDR1 is SGHRS and CDR2 is YFSETQ. Losses at the gene ends were 1 base for V and 15 bases for J; bases not matched to a gene: 3. CDR3 amino acids: CASSLQGAWFF. In DNA, the CDR3 is TGCGCCAGCAGCTTGCAGGGGGCTTGGTTCTTC. Looking up the rest from reference TRBV5-1 and TRBJ2-1 gives the full variable domain: KAGVTQTPRYLIKTRGQQVTLSCSPISGHRSVSWYQQTPGQGLQFLFEYFSETQRNKGNFPGRFSGRQFSNSRSEMNVSTLELGDSALYLCASSLQGAWFFGPGTRLTVL.

There are a few counts of this clonotype. This chain links TRBV7-2 with TRBJ1-4, with D unresolved. Looked up from germline, CDR1 is SGHTA and CDR2 is FQGNSA. The CDR3 consists of 18 residues. Deletions cut 1 base from V and 0 bases from J, with 15 bases between. The DNA for the CDR3 is TGTGCCAGCAGCTTAGTTTTAGACTTAAGCGCAACTAATGAAAAACTGTTTTTT. Amino acids: CASSLVLDLSATNEKLFF. Using reference TRBV7-2 and TRBJ1-4 for the parts outside the CDR3, the full variable domain is GAGVSQSPSNKVTEKGKDVELRCDPISGHTALYWYRQSLGQGLEFLIYFQGNSAPDKSGLPSDRFSAERTGGSVSTLTIQRTQQEDSAVYLCASSLVLDLSATNEKLFFGSGTQLSVL.

This clonotype has more than one count but fewer than ten. V and J are TRBV5-1 and TRBJ1-1; no reliable D call. V was pared by 5 bases and J by 6 bases, with 11 bases between. Germline V lookup: CDR1 SGHRS, CDR2 YFSETQ. The CDR3 contains 12 residues. In nucleotides, the CDR3 is TGCGCCAGCAGAGAGGGTTCCGCTGAAGCTTTCTTT. This sequence encodes CASREGSAEAFF. The variable domain in full, with the rest retrieved from reference TRBV5-1 and TRBJ1-1, is KAGVTQTPRYLIKTRGQQVTLSCSPISGHRSVSWYQQTPGQGLQFLFEYFSETQRNKGNFPGRFSGRQFSNSRSEMNVSTLELGDSALYLCASREGSAEAFFGQGTRLTVV.

This clonotype was observed a few times. This chain joins TRBV3-1 and TRBJ1-3; D is unresolved. V lost 8 bases and J lost 0, with 17 bases in between. Germline lookup yields CDR1 LGHDT and CDR2 YNNKEL (reference sequence). This CDR3 is built from 16 residues. DNA of the CDR3: TGTGCCAGCCAGCCTACCCAGGTACGCTCTGGAAACACCATATATTTT. Translation: CASQPTQVRSGNTIYF. Full variable domain (missing parts from reference TRBV3-1 and TRBJ1-3): DTAVSQTPKYLVTQMGNDKSIKCEQNLGHDTMYWYKQDSKKFLKIMFSYNNKELIINETVPNRFSPKSPDKAHLNLHINSLELGDSAVYFCASQPTQVRSGNTIYFGEGSWLTVV.

This clonotype was picked up a small number of times. The chain links TRBV29-1 to TRBJ1-5, with D possibly TRBD1 on 6 matching bases. Germline V gene sequence: CDR1 SQVTM, CDR2 ANQGSEA. CDR3 length: 11 residues. CDR3: CGGGENQPQHF. CDR3 sequence (DNA): TGCGGGGGCGGGGAAAATCAGCCCCAGCATTTT. Looking up the rest from reference TRBV29-1 and TRBJ1-5 gives the full variable domain: SAVISQKPSRDICQRGTSLTIQCQVDSQVTMMFWYRQQPGQSLTLIATANQGSEATYESGFVIDKFPISRPNLTFSTLTVSNMSPEDSSIYLCGGGENQPQHFGDGTRLSIL.

This chain connects TRBV19 to TRBJ2-1, with a tentative D call TRBD2 (7 bases). The CDR3 loop spans 14 amino acids. CDR1 and CDR2 from the germline V gene are LNHDA and SQIVND (reference sequence). The ends were cut back, 6 bases at V and 4 bases at J, with 13 bases in the middle. The CDR3 nucleotides read TGTGCCAGTAGCCCGGGGGGCGTGTACAATGAGCAGTTCTTC. This gives the protein CASSPGGVYNEQFF.

The chain carries TRBV12-3 or TRBV12-4 and TRBJ1-4, with D possibly being TRBD1 (5 bases). The CDR3 is 15 residues long. Trimming took off 5 bases at V and 3 bases at J, with 13 bases between the two ends. This CDR3 reads CASSQSRVPNEKLFF. In DNA form, the CDR3 reads TGTGCCAGCAGTCAGAGCAGGGTGCCTAATGAAAAACTGTTTTTT.

This clonotype was counted many times. The chain joins TRBV19 to TRBJ1-2; D remains ambiguous. V lost 3 bases and J lost 0, with 11 bases in between. From germline, CDR1 is LNHDA and CDR2 SQIVND (reference sequence). CDR3 length equals 15 residues. DNA of the CDR3: TGTGCCAGTAGTATTTTGGCAGAAGCTAACTATGGCTACACCTTC. It codes for CASSILAEANYGYTF.

This clonotype came up a few times. The chain uses TRBV27 and TRBJ2-1; no reliable D call. V was cut by 2 bases and J by 0 bases, with 14 bases left in between. CDR1 is MNHEY, CDR2 SMNVEV, per germline (reference sequence). CDR3 length: 17 amino acids. CDR3 loop: CASSLGTQTYSYNEQFF. As DNA, the CDR3 is TGTGCCAGCAGTTTAGGCACCCAGACCTACTCCTACAATGAGCAGTTCTTC.

This chain uses TRBV20-1 with TRBJ2-3; 15 bases are a match to TRBD2. The CDR3 loop spans 15 amino acids. Germline loops: CDR1 DFQATT, CDR2 SNEGSKA (reference sequence). V shed 6 bases, J shed 1 base, and the junction held 2 bases outside the gene matches. Here the CDR3 reads CSARTSGRGTDTQYF. CDR3 coding DNA: TGCAGTGCCAGGACTAGCGGGAGGGGCACAGATACGCAGTATTTT.

The V call is TRBV7-8, the J call TRBJ1-1, with D unresolved. Germline CDR1 reads SGHVS; CDR2 reads FQNEAQ. The CDR3 runs 13 residues. V lost 4 bases to trimming and J lost 7 bases, with 13 bases between them. CDR3 DNA: TGTGCCAGCAGCTCCGTAAGGACGGGTGAAGCTTTCTTT. This sequence encodes CASSSVRTGEAFF.